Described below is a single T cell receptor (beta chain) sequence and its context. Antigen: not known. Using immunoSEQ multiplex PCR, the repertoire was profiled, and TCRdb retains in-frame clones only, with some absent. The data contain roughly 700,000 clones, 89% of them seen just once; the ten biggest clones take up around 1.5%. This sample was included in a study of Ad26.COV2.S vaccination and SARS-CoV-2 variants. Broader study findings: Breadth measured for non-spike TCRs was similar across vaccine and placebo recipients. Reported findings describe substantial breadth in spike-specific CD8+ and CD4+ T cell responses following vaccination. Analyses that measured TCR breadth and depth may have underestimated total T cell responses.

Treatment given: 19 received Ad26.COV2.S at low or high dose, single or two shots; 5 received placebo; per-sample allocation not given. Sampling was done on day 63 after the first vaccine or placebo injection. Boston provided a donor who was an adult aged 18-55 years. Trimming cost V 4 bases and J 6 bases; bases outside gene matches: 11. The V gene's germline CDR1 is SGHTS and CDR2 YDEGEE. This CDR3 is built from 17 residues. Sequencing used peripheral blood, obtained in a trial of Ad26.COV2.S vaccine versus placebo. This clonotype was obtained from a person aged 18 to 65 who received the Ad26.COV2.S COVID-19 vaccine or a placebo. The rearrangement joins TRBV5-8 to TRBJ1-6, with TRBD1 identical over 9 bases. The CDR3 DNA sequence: TGTGCCAGCAGCCGTATTCGGACAGGGGAGGCTAATTCACCCCTCCACTTT. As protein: CASSRIRTGEANSPLHF.